One sample yielded the 6 T cell receptor beta chains listed below, sequenced in a study of T-cell memory formation after mild COVID-19. TCRdb passed the 5' RACE reads through MiXCR, listing each CDR3 protein once. Found here are roughly 350,000 distinct CDR3 sequences, around 27% of them singletons; the top ten hold about 13%. Material for sequencing was PBMCs or a T cell subset sorted from them (not recorded which). The receptors originated from an adult woman who had mild COVID-19 (a few samples of this study predate the infection). Cell type and time point are not known.

This clonotype was detected only a few times. The rearrangement joins TRBV5-1 to TRBJ2-1; tentative D call: TRBD1 (6 bases). CDR3 length: 14 amino acids. Trimming stripped 2 bases from V and 3 bases from J, with 9 bases between. CDR1 SGHRS and CDR2 YFSETQ come from the germline V gene. CDR3 in amino acids: CASSFYRDYNEQFF. The CDR3 DNA is TGCGCCAGCAGCTTCTACAGGGACTACAATGAGCAGTTCTTC.

This clonotype was seen many times. The chain links TRBV24-1 to TRBJ1-1; no reliable D call. The CDR3 has 16 residues. V lost 1 base to trimming and J lost 4 bases, with 15 bases between them. The germline gives CDR1 KGHDR, CDR2 SFDVKD. The CDR3 spells CATSDFLETPFTEAFF. Written as DNA, the CDR3 is TGTGCCACCAGTGATTTCTTGGAGACACCATTCACTGAAGCTTTCTTT.

This clonotype was observed a few times. V and J are TRBV6-6 and TRBJ2-7; D is uncertain. With 3 bases removed from V and 0 bases from J, the gap between germline ends came to 12 bases. Germline CDR1 and CDR2: MNHNY and SVGAGI (reference sequence). This CDR3 region has 15 residues. CDR3 in amino acids: CASSYNGLSSYEQYF. Here the CDR3 DNA reads TGTGCCAGCAGTTATAACGGATTGAGCTCCTACGAGCAGTACTTC.

The CDR3 bases are TGTGCCACCAGTGGTAAGACATCCAACCAAGAGACCCAGTACTTC. This encodes CATSGKTSNQETQYF. The chain links TRBV24-1 to TRBJ2-5; D remains ambiguous. In germline, CDR1 is KGHDR, CDR2 SFDVKD. The CDR3 contains 15 residues. The V end lost 5 bases, the J end lost 0 bases, and 12 bases lay between the germline ends.

This chain joins TRBV12-3 or TRBV12-4 and TRBJ1-6, with 11 bases identical to TRBD1. J gave up 8 bases and V 5 bases, and 2 bases lay outside the gene matches. This CDR3 contains 14 residues. CDR3 nucleotides: TGTGCCAGCAGTGGGACAGGGGGGTATTCACCCCTCCACTTT. It encodes CASSGTGGYSPLHF.

A few counts support this clonotype. V is TRBV12-3 or TRBV12-4 and J is TRBJ1-1, with 10 bases identical to TRBD1. The trim removed 10 bases at V and 6 bases at J, leaving 11 bases unmatched. The CDR3 is 14 amino acids. The CDR3 nucleotides read TGTGCCACAATAGGGACAGGGGCACGGTCTGAAGCTTTCTTT. Encoded protein: CATIGTGARSEAFF.